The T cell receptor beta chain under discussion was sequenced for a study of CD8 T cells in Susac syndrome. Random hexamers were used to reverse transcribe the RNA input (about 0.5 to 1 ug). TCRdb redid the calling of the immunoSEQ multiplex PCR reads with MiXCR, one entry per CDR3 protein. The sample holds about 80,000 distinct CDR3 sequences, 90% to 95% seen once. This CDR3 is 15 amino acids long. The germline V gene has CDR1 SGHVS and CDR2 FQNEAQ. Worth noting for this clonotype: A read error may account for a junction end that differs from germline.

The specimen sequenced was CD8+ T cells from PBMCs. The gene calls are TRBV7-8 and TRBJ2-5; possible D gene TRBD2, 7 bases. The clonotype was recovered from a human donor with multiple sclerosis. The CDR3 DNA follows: TGTGCCAGCAGCTTAGAGGCGGGGGCTTCGAGTCTAAGGGACTTC. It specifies CASSLEAGASSLRDF.